A single sample is the source of the 14 T cell receptor beta chains below, sequenced in a study of T cells in Graves' hyperthyroidism and ophthalmopathy. From RNA transcripts, TCR beta CDR3 regions were amplified. The study used the HTBI primer set for a first-round RT-PCR of the TCR CDR3. TCRdb called the multiplex PCR reads again in MiXCR, with one record for every CDR3 protein. The table lists around 500,000 distinct CDR3 sequences, approximately 15% of them singletons. Specimen: blood. The receptors were gathered from a woman aged 18 to 35 with Graves' hyperthyroidism.

This clonotype was recorded many times. V is TRBV30 and J is TRBJ1-2; D is unclear. V was cut by 5 bases and J by 7 bases, with 20 bases left in between. The length of the CDR3 is 14 residues. Germline V gene sequence: CDR1 GTSNPN, CDR2 SVGIG (reference sequence). For the CDR3, the DNA is TGTGCCTGGGGACCGCCCTATCCCTATATTGGCTACACCTTC. Amino acids: CAWGPPYPYIGYTF.

This clonotype was observed many times. This chain joins TRBV20-1 and TRBJ1-2, with 9 nucleotides matching TRBD1. Germline V CDR1 and CDR2: DFQATT, SNEGSKA (reference sequence). V gave up 3 bases and J gave up 4 bases; unmatched junction bases: 3. This CDR3 region has 13 residues. The CDR3 is CSARGQGFYGYTF. The CDR3 region has the DNA TGCAGTGCTAGGGGACAGGGCTTCTATGGCTACACCTTC.

About this clonotype itself: Since a much larger clone is just one base distant, this may be a read error. The conserved phenylalanine or tryptophan normally closing the CDR3 is absent here, so this likely arose from a read error. V gene TRBV6-1 combines with J gene TRBJ2-2; possible D gene TRBD1, 6 bases. Trimming removed 6 bases from V and 7 bases from J, with 15 bases in between. The CDR3 covers 14 residues. Germline-derived CDR1 and CDR2 are MNHNS and SASEGT. The DNA of the CDR3 is TGTGCCAGCAGCCCTGACAGGAGAAACGGGGAGCTGTTTTTA. This codes for CASSPDRRNGELFL.

This clonotype was observed many times. The chain has TRBV5-1 and TRBJ1-1; 11 nucleotides line up with TRBD1. This CDR3 has 17 amino acids. Trimming cost V 4 bases and J 4 bases; bases outside gene matches: 12. Germline CDR1 is SGHRS and CDR2 is YFSETQ. The CDR3 sequence is CASSPWTGGRLSTEAFF. The DNA of the CDR3 is TGCGCCAGCAGCCCGTGGACAGGGGGCCGTTTAAGCACTGAAGCTTTCTTT.

The chain links TRBV20-1 to TRBJ2-3, with D unresolved. This CDR3 contains 17 residues. Per germline, CDR1 DFQATT and CDR2 SNEGSKA (reference sequence). V dropped 0 bases and J dropped 5 bases, with 21 bases sitting between them. This CDR3 is CSAREYGSTNPRDTQYF. For the CDR3, the DNA is TGCAGTGCTAGAGAGTACGGATCGACGAATCCCAGAGATACGCAGTATTTT.

The gene calls are TRBV3-1 and TRBJ2-5, with D perhaps matching TRBD2 (9 bases). Trimming pared 1 base from V and 2 bases from J, leaving 20 bases between. The CDR3 has 18 residues. Germline CDR1 LGHDT, CDR2 YNNKEL (reference sequence). The CDR3: CASSQVLAGYRGQETQYF. The DNA of the CDR3 is TGTGCCAGCAGCCAAGTGCTAGCGGGATACAGGGGGCAAGAGACCCAGTACTTC.

This clonotype showed up many times. The chain recombines TRBV5-1 with TRBJ2-2, with a possible D match to TRBD1 (5 bases). Between the trimmed V and J ends, which lost 4 bases and 2 bases, there was a span of 12 bases. The CDR3 spans 15 residues. Per the germline V gene, CDR1 is SGHRS and CDR2 is YFSETQ. The CDR3 nucleotides read TGCGCCAGCAGCATACTCGACAGAAACACCGGGGAGCTGTTTTTT. Translating it yields CASSILDRNTGELFF.

This clonotype showed up just a few times. This may be a read error, as it is one base from a much larger clone. The chain combines TRBV12-3 or TRBV12-4 with TRBJ2-1, with D hard to call. Trimming removed 3 bases from V and 9 bases from J, with 9 bases in between. The CDR3 runs to 12 residues. Here the CDR3 DNA reads TGTGCCAGCAGTTTCCTCCCGAGTGAGCAGTTCTTC. This encodes CASSFLPSEQFF.

This chain links TRBV6-4 with TRBJ1-4; unclear D gene. Trimming cost V 5 bases and J 0 bases, with 7 bases left between them. The CDR3 spans 14 residues. Per germline, CDR1 MRHNA and CDR2 SNTAGT. CDR3: CASSPYATNEKLFF. The CDR3 bases are TGTGCCAGCAGTCCGTATGCAACTAATGAAAAACTGTTTTTT.

The rearrangement joins TRBV30 to TRBJ2-3; D is ambiguous. The CDR3 contains 15 residues. Germline V lookup: CDR1 GTSNPN, CDR2 SVGIG (reference sequence). V lost 0 bases, J lost 2 bases, and 12 bases lay in between. This CDR3 reads CAWSVEGIFTDTQYF. CDR3 bases: TGTGCCTGGAGTGTAGAAGGGATTTTCACAGATACGCAGTATTTT.

This clonotype was counted many times. The V gene is TRBV11-2, the J gene TRBJ1-1; D uncertain. The CDR3 covers 14 residues. Germline CDR1 is SGHAT and CDR2 is FQNNGV. The germline V and J ends were trimmed by 2 bases and 2 bases, with 9 bases remaining between them. The CDR3 spells CASSLIATNTEAFF. The CDR3, as DNA: TGTGCCAGCAGCTTAATAGCGACCAACACTGAAGCTTTCTTT.

The sample holds many counts of this clonotype. This chain uses TRBV19 with TRBJ1-1, with a weak D call TRBD1 (5 bases). The germline V gene has CDR1 LNHDA and CDR2 SQIVND (reference sequence). This CDR3 contains 13 residues. V was trimmed by 5 bases and J by 7 bases, leaving 14 bases between them. The CDR3, as DNA: TGTGCCAGTAGTTACGGGGCACGGAGTGAAGCTTTCTTT. This translates into CASSYGARSEAFF.

This clonotype was counted at least ten times. V is TRBV12-3 or TRBV12-4 and J is TRBJ2-7; 12 nucleotides line up with TRBD2. There are 17 residues in the CDR3. The J segment lost 2 bases and the V segment lost 7 bases, leaving 12 bases of the junction unmatched. The CDR3 nucleotides read TGTGCCAGCACCCATTCCGGGACTAGCGGGCCAACCTACGAGCAGTACTTC. Its translation: CASTHSGTSGPTYEQYF.

This clonotype was seen ten or more times. This rearrangement joins TRBV20-1 to TRBJ2-3; a possible D gene is TRBD2 (6 bases). V lost 6 bases, J lost 0 bases, and 10 bases lay in between. Germline CDR1 and CDR2: DFQATT and SNEGSKA (reference sequence). The CDR3 length is 13 residues. CDR3 region: CSASRESTDTQYF. The CDR3 bases are TGCAGTGCCAGTCGGGAGAGCACAGATACGCAGTATTTT.